This T cell receptor (beta chain) was recorded in a study of OX40 agonist ivuxolimab in advanced cancers. Overall study context: The treatment was a fully human IgG2 OX40 agonist, ivuxolimab. Patients achieving partial responses numbered three: one hepatocellular carcinoma case and two cutaneous melanoma cases.

A word on this clone: Its antigen is currently unknown.

Germline V gene data show CDR1 as SGDLS and CDR2 as YYNGEE. V gave up 4 bases and J gave up 2 bases, with 7 bases separating them. CDR3 size: 13 residues. Study-wide results and caveats: Compared with others, partial responders at 0.1-3.0 mg/kg displayed clonal expansion among the lowest. There was clonal expansion of CD4+ and CD8+ blood T cells by week 6 at 0.1 to 3.0 mg/kg.

Clones were read by immunoSEQ multiplex PCR, and TCRdb kept only the in-frame ones, dropping some. The table has some 110,000 clones, 80% to 95% seen once. This chain joins TRBV9 and TRBJ1-3; D is unresolved. This receptor was obtained from an adult with an advanced solid tumor such as melanoma, head and neck, liver or kidney cancer. The source material was CD4+ or CD8+ T cells sorted from blood, sampled in a trial of the OX40 agonist ivuxolimab. This chain's CDR3 is CASSNRAGNTIYF. CDR3 nucleotide sequence: TGTGCCAGCAGCAACCGGGCTGGAAACACCATATATTTT.